This T cell receptor beta chain was sequenced for a study of patients and donors after allogeneic stem cell transplantation. Via MiXCR, TCRdb re-called the RT-PCR reads, giving one row per CDR3 protein. The sample gives more than 850,000 distinct CDR3 sequences, about a sixth of which show up once; around 6% is in the top ten. The CDR3 has 12 amino acids. Trimming shortened V by 7 bases and J by 1 base, and 10 bases separated the two germline ends. Looked up from germline, CDR1 is SQVTM and CDR2 is ANQGSEA. V is TRBV29-1 and J is TRBJ1-1; TRBD1 is a possible D gene (6 bases). The TCR comes from a human donor who was either an allogeneic HSCT recipient or a stem cell or donor lymphocyte infusion donor (not recorded which). It is not recorded whose cells these are; they may come from a transplant donor. Sequenced: blood, either unsorted or a sorted T cell fraction (not recorded which). The CDR3 nucleotides read TGCAGCGCGGACAGCGGGAACACTGAAGCTTTCTTT. Protein sequence: CSADSGNTEAFF. The entire variable domain, with the rest obtained from reference TRBV29-1 and TRBJ1-1, is as follows: SAVISQKPSRDICQRGTSLTIQCQVDSQVTMMFWYRQQPGQSLTLIATANQGSEATYESGFVIDKFPISRPNLTFSTLTVSNMSPEDSSIYLCSADSGNTEAFFGQGTRLTVV.